These 16 T cell receptor beta chains were all obtained from the same sample, sequenced in a study of CD8 T cells in Susac syndrome. After extraction with the RNeasy kit, roughly 0.45 to 1 ug of the RNA was reverse transcribed using random hexamers. TCRdb independently ran MiXCR on the immunoSEQ multiplex PCR reads; one entry per CDR3 protein. The sample yields 110,000 to 150,000 distinct CDR3 sequences, almost 96% seen once. The sample taken for sequencing was CD4+ T cells from PBMCs. These receptors were collected from a human donor with Susac syndrome.

V gene TRBV15 combines with J gene TRBJ1-1; the D is unclear. V lost 0 bases to trimming and J lost 7 bases, with 6 bases between them. Germline CDR1 LNHNV, CDR2 YYDKDF (reference sequence). This CDR3 has 12 amino acids. CDR3 bases: TGTGCCACCAGCAGAGAATTGGGTGAAGCTTTCTTT. Protein: CATSRELGEAFF. The full variable domain, rest sourced from reference TRBV15 and TRBJ1-1, is DAMVIQNPRYQVTQFGKPVTLSCSQTLNHNVMYWYQQKSSQAPKLLFHYYDKDFNNEADTPDNFQSRRPNTSFCFLDIRSPGLGDTAMYLCATSRELGEAFFGQGTRLTVV.

The rearrangement links TRBV28 to TRBJ2-5; no definite D call. Germline values: CDR1 MDHEN, CDR2 SYDVKM. Trimming shortened V by 4 bases and J by 5 bases, and 8 bases separated the two germline ends. The CDR3 is 12 residues long. The CDR3 DNA is TGTGCCAGCAGTTCAGTCCGGGAGACCCAGTACTTC. Protein: CASSSVRETQYF.

The gene calls are TRBV28 and TRBJ2-7; D might be TRBD2 (5 bases). There are 14 residues in the CDR3. V lost 5 bases, J lost 0 bases, and 11 bases lay in between. Germline lookup yields CDR1 MDHEN and CDR2 SYDVKM. The CDR3 DNA is TGTGCCAGCAGTGATTTTGGGAGCTCCTACGAGCAGTACTTC. Translated, it gives CASSDFGSSYEQYF.

The genes are TRBV28 and TRBJ2-5; tentative D call: TRBD1 (8 bases). Germline loops: CDR1 MDHEN, CDR2 SYDVKM. The ends were cut back, 6 bases at V and 4 bases at J, with 15 bases in the middle. The CDR3 sequence is 14 residues long. The CDR3 protein is CASSPQGGGETQYF. The CDR3 coding sequence is TGTGCCAGCAGCCCACAGGGGGGGGGAGAGACCCAGTACTTC.

The chain links TRBV7-3 to TRBJ2-5; D unclear. The germline V gene encodes CDR1 SGHTA and CDR2 FQGTGA. The germline V and J ends were trimmed by 0 bases and 4 bases, with 9 bases remaining between them. The CDR3 length is 14 residues. CDR3 sequence: CASSLTGRTETQYF. CDR3 sequence (DNA): TGTGCCAGCAGCTTAACCGGTAGGACAGAGACCCAGTACTTC.

The chain carries TRBV12-3 or TRBV12-4 and TRBJ1-5; 7 bases agree with TRBD1. The CDR3 is 15 amino acids. With 4 bases clipped from V and 2 bases from J, the junction kept 5 bases outside the gene matches. The CDR3 reads CASSWDGQGNQPQHF. The CDR3 nucleotides read TGTGCCAGCAGTTGGGACGGACAGGGCAATCAGCCCCAGCATTTT.

About this clonotype itself: One end of the junction varies from germline; a read error may be responsible. This chain joins TRBV19 and TRBJ1-6, with TRBD1 as a possible D gene (5 bases). CDR1 and CDR2 (germline): LNHDA, SQIVND (reference sequence). This CDR3 region has 16 residues. The CDR3 region is CASSKDRGSGHSPLHF. CDR3 coding DNA: TGTGCCAGTAGTAAGGATCGGGGCAGCGGTCATTCCCCCCTCCACTTT.

The V gene is TRBV2, the J gene TRBJ2-1; weak D call: TRBD2 (6 bases). The CDR3 sequence is 14 residues long. V was trimmed by 8 bases and J by 8 bases, leaving 19 bases between them. Germline V gene sequence: CDR1 SNHLY, CDR2 FYNNEI. CDR3 protein: CASGIAVGWDEQFF. The DNA of the CDR3 is TGTGCCAGCGGGATAGCGGTGGGCTGGGATGAGCAGTTCTTC.

V and J are TRBV21-1 and TRBJ1-5. TRBV21-1 is a recognized pseudogene. The CDR3 spans 16 residues. The CDR3 region has the DNA TGTGCCAGCAGTCAATTACGGGGTAGTGGTGATCAGCCCCAGCATTTT. It codes for CASSQLRGSGDQPQHF.

V and J are TRBV20-1 and TRBJ2-5, with D perhaps TRBD1 or TRBD2 (5 bases each). Germline V gene sequence: CDR1 DFQATT, CDR2 SNEGSKA (reference sequence). CDR3 size: 12 residues. The germline V and J ends were trimmed by 7 bases and 2 bases, with 11 bases remaining between them. CDR3 region: CSGERGQETQYF. In DNA form, the CDR3 reads TGCAGTGGCGAGAGGGGACAAGAGACCCAGTACTTC.

The chain combines TRBV7-9 with TRBJ2-7, with TRBD2 identical over 9 bases. Germline V gene lookup returns CDR1 SEHNR and CDR2 FQNEAQ (reference sequence). CDR3 size: 15 residues. V trimming: 6 bases; J trimming: 3 bases; junction bases outside the gene matches: 9. For the CDR3, the DNA is TGTGCCAGCAGTCCCCCCGGGACTAGCTTCTACGAGCAGTACTTC. Encoded protein: CASSPPGTSFYEQYF.

This chain connects TRBV5-1 to TRBJ2-7; D possibly corresponds to TRBD1 (6 bases). CDR3 length: 12 residues. V was pared by 4 bases and J by 4 bases, with 9 bases between. Germline V gives CDR1 SGHRS, CDR2 YFSETQ. The CDR3 bases are TGCGCCAGCAGCATCGGACAGTACGAGCAGTACTTC. This translates into CASSIGQYEQYF.

The chain has TRBV12-3 or TRBV12-4 and TRBJ2-7; 8 bases match TRBD2. The junction had 7 bases not matched to a gene; V was cut back by 3 bases and J by 9 bases. There are 13 residues in the CDR3. The CDR3 sequence is CASSFSGGLGQYF. CDR3 nucleotide sequence: TGTGCCAGCAGTTTTTCGGGGGGGCTTGGGCAGTACTTC.

CDR3 sequence (DNA): TGTGCCAGCTCACCAAGGCCGACCGGGACAGGAGGAAACACTGAAGCTTTCTTT. Translated, it gives CASSPRPTGTGGNTEAFF. The chain combines TRBV18 with TRBJ1-1; 8 positions agree with TRBD1. After removal of 2 bases from V and 2 bases from J, the junction contained 13 bases not matched to a gene. Germline assignment: CDR1 KGHSH and CDR2 LQKENI. The CDR3 spans 18 residues.

This clonotype was seen a single time. This chain links TRBV7-6 with TRBJ2-5; a weak D match, TRBD1 (6 bases). Trimming took 5 bases from V and 2 from J, leaving 18 bases between them. This CDR3 comprises 16 residues. Germline CDR1 SGHVS, CDR2 FNYEAQ. The CDR3 loop reads CASSHLKQGSQETQYF. CDR3 DNA sequence: TGTGCCAGCAGCCACCTCAAACAGGGATCACAAGAGACCCAGTACTTC.

V usage is TRBV20-1 and J usage is TRBJ1-5, with TRBD1 identical over 7 bases. From germline, CDR1 is DFQATT and CDR2 SNEGSKA (reference sequence). Trimming cost V 6 bases and J 5 bases; bases outside gene matches: 10. The CDR3 totals 14 residues. CDR3 sequence (DNA): TGCAGTGCCTCGACAGGGAGTGTTTATCAGCCCCAGCATTTT. Encoded protein: CSASTGSVYQPQHF.